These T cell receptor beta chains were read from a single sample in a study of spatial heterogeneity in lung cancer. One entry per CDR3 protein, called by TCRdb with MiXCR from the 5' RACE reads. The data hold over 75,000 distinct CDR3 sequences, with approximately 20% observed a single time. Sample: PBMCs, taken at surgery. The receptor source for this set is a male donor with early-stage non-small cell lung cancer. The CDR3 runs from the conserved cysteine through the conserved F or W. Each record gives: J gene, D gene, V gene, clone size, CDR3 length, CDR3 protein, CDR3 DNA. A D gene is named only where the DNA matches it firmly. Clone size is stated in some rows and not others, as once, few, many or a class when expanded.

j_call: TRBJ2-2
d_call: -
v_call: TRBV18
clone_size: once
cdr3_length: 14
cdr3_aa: CASSPPENTGELFF
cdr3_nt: TGTGCCAGCTCACCACCGGAGAACACCGGGGAGCTGTTTTTT

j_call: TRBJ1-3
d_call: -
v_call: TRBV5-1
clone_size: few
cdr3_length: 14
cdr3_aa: CASNQGGSGNTIYF
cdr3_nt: TGCGCCAGCAACCAAGGGGGCTCTGGAAACACCATATATTTT

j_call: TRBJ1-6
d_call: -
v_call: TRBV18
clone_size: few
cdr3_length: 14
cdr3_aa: CASSPPGRESPLHF
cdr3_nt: TGTGCCAGCTCACCACCGGGGAGGGAATCACCCCTCCACTTT

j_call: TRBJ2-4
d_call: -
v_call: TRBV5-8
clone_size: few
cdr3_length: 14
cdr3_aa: CASSIGPAKNIQYF
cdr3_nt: TGTGCCAGCAGCATTGGCCCGGCCAAAAACATTCAGTACTTC

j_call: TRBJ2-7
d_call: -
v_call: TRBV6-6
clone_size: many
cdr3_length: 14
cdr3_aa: CASSPRTDSYEQYF
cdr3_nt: TGTGCCAGCAGTCCTCGGACGGACTCCTACGAGCAGTACTTC

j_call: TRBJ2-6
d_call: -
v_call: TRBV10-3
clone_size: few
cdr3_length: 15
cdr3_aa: CAISEKGPGANVLTF
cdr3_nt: TGTGCCATCAGTGAGAAAGGGCCTGGGGCCAACGTCCTGACTTTC

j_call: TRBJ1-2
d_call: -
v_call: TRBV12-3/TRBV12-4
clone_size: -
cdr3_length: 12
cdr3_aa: CASSRDFYGYTF
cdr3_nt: TGTGCCAGCAGCCGAGATTTCTATGGCTACACCTTC

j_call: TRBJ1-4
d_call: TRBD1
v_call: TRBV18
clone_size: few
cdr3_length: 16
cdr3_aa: CASSPRQGGSNEKLFF
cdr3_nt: TGTGCCAGCTCACCCCGACAGGGTGGGTCTAATGAAAAACTGTTTTTT

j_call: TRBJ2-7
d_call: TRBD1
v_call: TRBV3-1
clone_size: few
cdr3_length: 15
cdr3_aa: CASSQGDRVSYEQYF
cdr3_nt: TGTGCCAGCAGCCAAGGAGACAGGGTGAGCTACGAGCAGTACTTC

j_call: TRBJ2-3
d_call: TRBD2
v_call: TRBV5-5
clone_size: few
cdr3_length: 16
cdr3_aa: CASSPRLAGVVDTQYF
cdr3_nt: TGTGCCAGCAGCCCCCGACTAGCGGGGGTGGTAGATACGCAGTATTTT

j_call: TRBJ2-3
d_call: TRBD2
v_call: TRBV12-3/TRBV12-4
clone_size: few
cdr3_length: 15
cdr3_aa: CASSLLAGETDTQYF
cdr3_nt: TGTGCCAGCAGCTTACTAGCGGGAGAGACAGATACGCAGTATTTT

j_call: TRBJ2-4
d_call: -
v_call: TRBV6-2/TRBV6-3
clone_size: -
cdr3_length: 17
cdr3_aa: CASSYSGALLAKNIQYF
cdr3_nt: TGTGCCAGCAGTTACTCAGGGGCGCTCCTAGCCAAAAACATTCAGTACTTC

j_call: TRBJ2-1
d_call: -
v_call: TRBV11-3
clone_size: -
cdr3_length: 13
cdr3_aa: CASSLSQGNEQFF
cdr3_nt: TGTGCCAGCAGCTTATCTCAGGGCAATGAGCAGTTCTTC

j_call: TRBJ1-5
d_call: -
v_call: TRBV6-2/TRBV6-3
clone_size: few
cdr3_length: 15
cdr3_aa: CASRRIKDRNQPQHF
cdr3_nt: TGTGCCAGCAGACGGATTAAGGACAGAAATCAGCCCCAGCATTTT

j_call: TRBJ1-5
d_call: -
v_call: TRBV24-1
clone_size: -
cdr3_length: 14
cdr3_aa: CATSDPQGSQPQHF
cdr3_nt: TGTGCCACCAGTGACCCGCAGGGAAGTCAGCCCCAGCATTTT

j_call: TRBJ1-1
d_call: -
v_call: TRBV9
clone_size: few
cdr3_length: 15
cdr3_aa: CASSANHRGGTEAFF
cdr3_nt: TGTGCCAGCAGCGCCAATCACCGTGGAGGGACTGAAGCTTTCTTT

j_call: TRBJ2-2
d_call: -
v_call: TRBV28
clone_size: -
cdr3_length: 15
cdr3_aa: CASSPPLRWSGELFF
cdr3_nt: TGTGCCAGCAGCCCCCCATTACGATGGAGCGGGGAGCTGTTTTTT

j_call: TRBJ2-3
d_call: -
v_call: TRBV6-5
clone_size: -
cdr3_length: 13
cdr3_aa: CASRPEGTDTQYF
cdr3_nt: TGTGCCAGCAGGCCCGAAGGTACAGATACGCAGTATTTT

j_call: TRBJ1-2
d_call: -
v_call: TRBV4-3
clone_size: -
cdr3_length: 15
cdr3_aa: CASSPGTTRAGGYTF
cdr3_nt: TGCGCCAGCAGCCCGGGGACGACTCGCGCAGGGGGCTACACCTTC

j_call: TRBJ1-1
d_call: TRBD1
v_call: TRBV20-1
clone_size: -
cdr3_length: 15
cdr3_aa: CSALDRAQWNTEAFF
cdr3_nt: TGCAGTGCTCTGGACAGGGCCCAATGGAACACTGAAGCTTTCTTT

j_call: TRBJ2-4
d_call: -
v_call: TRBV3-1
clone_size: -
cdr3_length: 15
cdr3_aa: CASSQDALAKNIQYF
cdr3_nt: TGTGCCAGCAGCCAAGATGCCCTAGCCAAAAACATTCAGTACTTC

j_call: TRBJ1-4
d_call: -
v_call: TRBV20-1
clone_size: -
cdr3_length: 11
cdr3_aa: CSASLVEKLFF
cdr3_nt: TGCAGTGCTAGTTTAGTTGAAAAACTGTTTTTT

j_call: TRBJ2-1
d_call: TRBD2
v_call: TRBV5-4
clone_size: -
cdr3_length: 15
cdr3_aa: CASRAGTSLFDEQFF
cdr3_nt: TGTGCCAGCAGGGCCGGGACTAGCTTGTTCGATGAGCAGTTCTTC

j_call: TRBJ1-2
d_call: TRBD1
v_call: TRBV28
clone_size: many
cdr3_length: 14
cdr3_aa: CASSLNSQGDGYTF
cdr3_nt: TGTGCCAGCAGTTTAAATAGTCAGGGGGACGGCTACACCTTC

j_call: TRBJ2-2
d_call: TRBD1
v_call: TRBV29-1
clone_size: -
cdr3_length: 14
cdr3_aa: CSVAEQGAAGELFF
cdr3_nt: TGCAGCGTCGCGGAACAGGGGGCGGCCGGGGAGCTGTTTTTT

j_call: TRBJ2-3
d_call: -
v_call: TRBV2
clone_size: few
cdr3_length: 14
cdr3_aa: CASNTAFSTDTQYF
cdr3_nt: TGTGCCAGCAACACCGCGTTTAGCACAGATACGCAGTATTTT

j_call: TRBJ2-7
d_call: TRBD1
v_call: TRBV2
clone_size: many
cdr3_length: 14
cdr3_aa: CASSEWTGGTEQYF
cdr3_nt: TGTGCCAGCAGTGAGTGGACAGGGGGGACCGAGCAGTACTTC

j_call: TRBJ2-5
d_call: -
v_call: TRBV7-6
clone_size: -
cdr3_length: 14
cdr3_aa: CASSLVPGKETQYF
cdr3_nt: TGTGCCAGCAGCTTAGTCCCGGGGAAAGAGACCCAGTACTTC

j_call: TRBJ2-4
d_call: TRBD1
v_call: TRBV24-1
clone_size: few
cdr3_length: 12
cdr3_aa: CATSDLTGVLDF
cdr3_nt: TGTGCCACCAGTGATTTAACAGGGGTTTTAGACTTC

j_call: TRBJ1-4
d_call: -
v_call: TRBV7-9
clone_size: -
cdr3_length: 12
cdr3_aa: CASSPGGEKLFF
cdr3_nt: TGTGCCAGCAGCCCCGGAGGGGAAAAACTGTTTTTT

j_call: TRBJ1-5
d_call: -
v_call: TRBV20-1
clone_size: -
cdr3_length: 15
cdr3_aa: CSARERGKGNQPQHF
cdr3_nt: TGCAGTGCTAGGGAGCGGGGTAAGGGCAATCAGCCCCAGCATTTT

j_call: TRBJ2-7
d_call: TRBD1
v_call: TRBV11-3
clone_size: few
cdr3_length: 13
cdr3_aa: CASTDRVTYEQYF
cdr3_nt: TGTGCCAGCACCGACAGGGTAACCTACGAGCAGTACTTC

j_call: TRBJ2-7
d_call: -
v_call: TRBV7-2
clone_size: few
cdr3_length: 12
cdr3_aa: CASSIDKYEQYF
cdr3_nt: TGTGCCAGCAGCATAGACAAGTACGAGCAGTACTTC

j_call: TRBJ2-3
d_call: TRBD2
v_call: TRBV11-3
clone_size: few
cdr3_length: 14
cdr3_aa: CASSFGTSGDTQYF
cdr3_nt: TGTGCCAGCAGCTTCGGGACTAGCGGAGATACGCAGTATTTT

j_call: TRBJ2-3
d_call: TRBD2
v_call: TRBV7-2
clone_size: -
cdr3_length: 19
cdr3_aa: CASSLVGAGSGRISGTQYF
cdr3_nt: TGTGCCAGCAGCTTAGTGGGAGCGGGTAGCGGGAGGATCTCGGGTACGCAGTATTTT

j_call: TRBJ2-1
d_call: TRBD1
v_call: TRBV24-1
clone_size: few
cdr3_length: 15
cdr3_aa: CATSDPGTAYNEQFF
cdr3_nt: TGTGCCACCAGTGATCCCGGGACAGCATACAATGAGCAGTTCTTC

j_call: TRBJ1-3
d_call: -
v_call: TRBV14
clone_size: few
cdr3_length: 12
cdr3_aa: CASSPSGNTIYF
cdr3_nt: TGTGCCAGCAGTCCCTCTGGAAACACCATATATTTT

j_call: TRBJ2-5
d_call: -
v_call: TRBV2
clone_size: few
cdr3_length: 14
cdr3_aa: CASSERGHQETRYF
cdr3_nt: TGTGCCAGCAGTGAAAGGGGCCACCAAGAGACCCGGTACTTC

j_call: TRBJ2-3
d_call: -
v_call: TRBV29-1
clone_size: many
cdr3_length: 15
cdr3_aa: CSVVHKTDIRGTQYF
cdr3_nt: TGCAGCGTTGTGCATAAGACCGATATACGAGGTACGCAGTATTTT

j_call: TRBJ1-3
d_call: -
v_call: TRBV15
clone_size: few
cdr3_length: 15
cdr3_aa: CATSRDTGVGNTIYF
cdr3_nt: TGTGCCACCAGCAGAGATACGGGGGTTGGAAACACCATATATTTT

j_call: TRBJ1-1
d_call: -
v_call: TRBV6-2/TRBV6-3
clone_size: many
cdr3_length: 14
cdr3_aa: CASSYPQMNTEAFF
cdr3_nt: TGTGCCAGCAGTTACCCCCAGATGAACACTGAAGCTTTCTTT

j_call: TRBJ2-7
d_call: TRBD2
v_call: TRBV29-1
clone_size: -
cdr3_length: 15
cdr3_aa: CSVELREGTLREQYF
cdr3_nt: TGCAGCGTTGAGTTGCGGGAGGGGACCCTGAGGGAGCAGTACTTC